A selection of T cell receptor beta chains follows, all from one sample in a study of blood T cell repertoires in COVID-19. This table comes from immunoSEQ multiplex PCR, and its TCRdb copy is limited to in-frame clones, with some not included. Among roughly 55,000 clones listed, around 73% were seen once. Source material: peripheral blood. Source of these receptors: a man older than 75 with acute or convalescent COVID-19. Both conserved end residues are part of each CDR3. Each record gives: V gene, J gene, D gene, CDR3 protein. A D gene is named only where the DNA matches it firmly.

TRBV9	TRBJ2-1	-	CASSVASNSEQFF
TRBV24-1	TRBJ2-1	-	CATSGPGSLHNEQFF
TRBV5-8	TRBJ1-5	TRBD1	CASSPWTGGDQPQHF
TRBV5-1	TRBJ1-1	-	CASSLDGGITEAFF
TRBV10-3	TRBJ2-7	TRBD2	CAISDLGTRGYEQYF
TRBV6-1	TRBJ1-5	-	CASSEQQLNQPQHF
TRBV19	TRBJ2-7	TRBD1	CASRVTTTGFAEQYF
TRBV11-3	TRBJ2-5	-	CASSLYIQTQYF
TRBV7-9	TRBJ1-5	-	CAGPRGNQPQHF
TRBV30	TRBJ2-5	-	CAWNLDSEETQYF
TRBV5-4	TRBJ1-6	-	CASSPREGGWNSPLHF
TRBV5-4	TRBJ1-2	-	CASSFQGLGGYTF
TRBV5-6	TRBJ2-7	TRBD1	CASSVDRGNPSYEQYF
TRBV4-2	TRBJ2-1	TRBD2	CASSQEPAGDNEQFF
TRBV4-2	TRBJ1-1	-	CASSQDTGWNTEAFF
TRBV2	TRBJ1-2	TRBD1	CASSEEQGGTYGYTF
TRBV30	TRBJ2-1	TRBD2	CACANSGTSYNEQFF
TRBV29-1	TRBJ1-2	-	CSARQDFNYGYTF
TRBV5-5	TRBJ2-7	TRBD2	CASSLTSGGTYEQYF
TRBV5-6	TRBJ1-1	-	CASSLLGNTEAFF
TRBV6-5	TRBJ1-1	-	CASSYSAGLGTEAFF
TRBV5-1	TRBJ1-1	TRBD1	CASSLGTGGEAFF
TRBV28	TRBJ1-1	-	CASSVPPGGAQNTEAFF
TRBV27	TRBJ2-3	-	CASSLGGHFTDTQYF
TRBV6-1	TRBJ2-2	TRBD1	CASSEAWTGFPGELFF
TRBV12-3/TRBV12-4	TRBJ1-1	TRBD1	CASSKIGQGEAFF
TRBV27	TRBJ2-7	-	CASSLSGGLYEQYF
TRBV30	TRBJ2-2	-	CAFGGASFDPGELFF
TRBV5-4	TRBJ1-2	-	CASSPGGGATNYGYTF
TRBV11-3	TRBJ2-5	TRBD2	CASSSRTSGTETQYF
TRBV19	TRBJ1-1	-	CASSRRTDKNTEAFF
TRBV5-1	TRBJ2-3	-	CASSLGNTDTQYF
TRBV29-1	TRBJ2-2	-	CSVETGNTGELFF
TRBV2	TRBJ1-6	TRBD1	CASSDFVLDRVQPPLHF
TRBV2	TRBJ1-1	-	CASKAARGFTEAFF
TRBV5-4	TRBJ2-5	TRBD2	CASSRASGDQETQYF
TRBV5-4	TRBJ2-5	TRBD2	CASSSKREGRETQYF
TRBV11-2	TRBJ2-7	TRBD2	CASSLGLASEQYF
TRBV9	TRBJ2-1	-	CASSFSGKNNEQFF
TRBV6-6	TRBJ1-5	-	CASGGGNSNQPQHF
TRBV18	TRBJ1-5	-	CASSPDSQSPQHF
TRBV3-1/TRBV3-2	TRBJ1-2	TRBD1	CASSQTTGGYGYTF
TRBV13	TRBJ1-5	-	CASTQWGKGQPQHF
TRBV5-1	TRBJ1-5	TRBD1	CASSPGQANQPQHF
TRBV29-1	TRBJ1-1	TRBD1	CSVAGQGHPTAFF
TRBV21-1	TRBJ1-5	-	CASSKGQGNQPQHF
TRBV3-1/TRBV3-2	TRBJ1-1	-	CASSQEGGNTEAFF